This TCR beta chain was recovered during a study of memory CD4+ T cells and cytomegalovirus serostatus. Only in-frame clones appear in the TCRdb table, and some are missing; sequencing was by immunoSEQ multiplex PCR. Seen here are approximately 49,000 clones, 60% to 80% observed once, and the top ten hold 0.61%. A few counts support this clone. The germline CDR1 and CDR2 sequences are SGHTA and FQGNSA. The CDR3 covers 14 residues. Trimming removed 3 bases from V and 3 bases from J, with 11 bases in between. Single viable CD3+CD4+CD8-CD45RO+ cells were sorted as the memory CD4+ T cells. The TCR comes from an adult in good health and CMV-seronegative. The sequencing sample was made of memory CD4+ T cells from blood. This sequence joins TRBV7-2 and TRBJ1-1; the D is unclear. CDR3 loop: CASSLAREYTEAFF. For the CDR3, the DNA is TGTGCCAGCAGCTTGGCGAGGGAATACACTGAAGCTTTCTTT.